A selection of T cell receptor beta chains follows, all from one sample in a study of shared clonotypes between healthy human individuals. Sequencing was performed with immunoSEQ multiplex PCR; in TCRdb, only in-frame clones are kept and a portion is missing. This sample yields 1,100,000 or so clones, of which roughly 74% are seen a single time; around 0.47% belongs to the top ten. Material for sequencing was memory CD4+ T cells from PBMCs. The receptors stem from a man younger than 35 in good health. Some clones in this sample may be carry-over from other donors' samples. CDR3s include the opening cysteine and the closing phenylalanine or tryptophan. Fields, in order: clone size, D gene, V gene, J gene, CDR3 protein, CDR3 DNA. A D gene is named only where the DNA matches it firmly. Not all rows give a size; the values are once, few, many and, for expanded clones, a class.

size: many
D: TRBD1
V: TRBV5-4
J: TRBJ2-3
CDR3: CASSLGQGPSTDTQYF
DNA: TGTGCCAGCAGCTTGGGACAGGGGCCAAGCACAGATACGCAGTATTTT

size: .
D: .
V: TRBV5-1
J: TRBJ1-2
CDR3: CASSLVSGANYGYTF
DNA: TGCGCCAGCAGCTTGGTGTCAGGCGCCAACTATGGCTACACCTTC

size: .
D: .
V: TRBV9
J: TRBJ1-2
CDR3: CASSPGGGSNGYTF
DNA: TGTGCCAGCAGCCCCGGTGGGGGAAGCAATGGCTACACCTTC

size: .
D: TRBD1
V: TRBV7-2
J: TRBJ1-2
CDR3: CASSLAQGGIGGYTF
DNA: TGTGCCAGCAGCTTAGCTCAGGGGGGGATTGGAGGCTACACCTTC

size: .
D: TRBD2
V: TRBV9
J: TRBJ2-5
CDR3: CASSVSIAGNQQETQYF
DNA: TGTGCCAGCAGCGTTTCAATAGCGGGAAATCAACAAGAGACCCAGTACTTC

size: .
D: TRBD1
V: TRBV28
J: TRBJ1-4
CDR3: CASSLPQGINEKLFF
DNA: TGTGCCAGCAGTTTACCACAGGGGATTAATGAAAAACTGTTTTTT

size: .
D: TRBD2
V: TRBV2
J: TRBJ2-6
CDR3: CASSETSGRSGANVLTF
DNA: TGTGCCAGCAGTGAAACTAGCGGGAGATCGGGGGCCAACGTCCTGACTTTC

size: .
D: TRBD1
V: TRBV30
J: TRBJ2-5
CDR3: CATQGTQETQYF
DNA: TGTGCCACACAGGGGACCCAAGAGACCCAGTACTTC

size: .
D: .
V: TRBV7-9
J: TRBJ2-7
CDR3: CASSLYKGGPKGYEQYF
DNA: TGTGCCAGCAGCTTATATAAGGGGGGCCCCAAGGGGTACGAGCAGTACTTC

size: few
D: TRBD2
V: TRBV4-1
J: TRBJ2-7
CDR3: CASSQPGLAVSEQYF
DNA: TGCGCCAGCAGCCAACCGGGACTAGCGGTTTCCGAGCAGTACTTC

size: .
D: .
V: TRBV5-6
J: TRBJ1-1
CDR3: CASSAGDSPLNTEAFF
DNA: TGTGCCAGCAGCGCCGGAGACAGCCCATTGAACACTGAAGCTTTCTTT

size: .
D: TRBD1
V: TRBV27
J: TRBJ2-6
CDR3: CASSPGQGNSGANVLTF
DNA: TGTGCCAGCAGTCCGGGACAGGGGAACTCTGGGGCCAACGTCCTGACTTTC

size: few
D: TRBD1
V: TRBV6-5
J: TRBJ1-4
CDR3: CASRGTGVAKLFF
DNA: TGTGCCAGCAGGGGGACAGGGGTGGCAAAACTGTTTTTT

size: .
D: TRBD1
V: TRBV10-3
J: TRBJ2-7
CDR3: CAIGRGQVIGGLYEQYF
DNA: TGTGCCATCGGTAGGGGACAGGTTATTGGAGGGCTCTACGAGCAGTACTTC

size: .
D: .
V: TRBV7-9
J: TRBJ1-2
CDR3: CASSPPGGGYTF
DNA: TGTGCCAGCAGCCCCCCCGGAGGGGGCTACACCTTC

size: .
D: .
V: TRBV6-1
J: TRBJ2-7
CDR3: CASSEAPSGSQGEQYF
DNA: TGTGCCAGCAGTGAAGCGCCGTCGGGGTCCCAGGGGGAGCAGTACTTC

size: once
D: .
V: TRBV5-4
J: TRBJ2-2
CDR3: CASSLVFGGDTGELFF
DNA: TGTGCCAGCAGCTTGGTGTTTGGCGGGGACACCGGGGAGCTGTTTTTT

size: .
D: .
V: TRBV5-1
J: TRBJ2-2
CDR3: CASSPSPLVTAGELFF
DNA: TGCGCCAGCAGCCCCTCTCCCCTAGTAACGGCCGGGGAGCTGTTTTTT

size: .
D: .
V: TRBV11-2
J: TRBJ2-5
CDR3: CASSLATSYQETQYF
DNA: TGTGCCAGCAGCTTGGCCACTTCGTACCAAGAGACCCAGTACTTC

size: .
D: TRBD2
V: TRBV19
J: TRBJ2-1
CDR3: CASSSPTSGRAYNEQFF
DNA: TGTGCCAGTAGTTCCCCAACTAGCGGGAGGGCCTACAATGAGCAGTTCTTC

size: few
D: TRBD2
V: TRBV5-1
J: TRBJ2-3
CDR3: CASRAGVKDTQYF
DNA: TGCGCCAGCAGAGCGGGAGTGAAAGATACGCAGTATTTT

size: .
D: .
V: TRBV4-1
J: TRBJ2-5
CDR3: CASSQDTQRETQYF
DNA: TGCGCCAGCAGCCAAGATACACAACGAGAGACCCAGTACTTC

size: .
D: .
V: TRBV27
J: TRBJ2-1
CDR3: CASSLSGPTEQFF
DNA: TGTGCCAGCAGTTTATCGGGCCCGACCGAGCAGTTCTTC

size: .
D: TRBD1
V: TRBV7-3
J: TRBJ2-5
CDR3: CASSRGPKETQYF
DNA: TGTGCCAGCAGCAGGGGGCCGAAGGAGACCCAGTACTTC